Below, 22 T cell receptor beta chains from the same sample are listed, as sequenced in a study of blood T cells in healthy people across ages. A second PCR of about 6 to 12 cycles used a sample-barcoded 5' primer and a J-beta primer mix. MiXCR, run by TCRdb on the 5' RACE reads, gives a single entry per CDR3 protein. The sample holds 550,000 to 600,000 distinct CDR3 sequences, 25% to 30% seen once. Sequenced input: blood. These receptor sequences come from a woman in her 70s in good health.

This clonotype showed up just a few times. The chain joins TRBV6-5 to TRBJ1-2; D not certain. Germline assignment: CDR1 MNHEY and CDR2 SVGAGI. The CDR3 length is 13 residues. The ends were cut back, 3 bases at V and 4 bases at J, with 9 bases in the middle. The CDR3 protein is CASSYQFSYGYTF. The CDR3 DNA reads as TGTGCCAGCAGTTATCAATTTAGCTATGGCTACACCTTC.

The genes are TRBV7-2 and TRBJ1-2; TRBD1 agrees at 7 bases. Trimming cost V 2 bases and J 0 bases; bases outside gene matches: 6. This CDR3 is 16 amino acids long. Germline CDR1 SGHTA, CDR2 FQGNSA. CDR3 amino acids: CASSLQGTAANYGYTF. The CDR3 DNA reads as TGTGCCAGCAGCTTACAAGGGACAGCCGCTAACTATGGCTACACCTTC.

This clonotype was detected a few times. The CDR3 reads CSVDERGTDTQYF. For the CDR3, the DNA is TGCAGCGTTGATGAGCGGGGCACAGATACGCAGTATTTT. The chain combines TRBV29-1 with TRBJ2-3; TRBD2 is a possible D gene (6 bases). V lost 3 bases, J lost 1 base, and 8 bases lay in between. The CDR3 contains 13 residues. The germline V gene has CDR1 SQVTM and CDR2 ANQGSEA.

CDR3 amino acids: CSARLPGSDEQYF. In DNA form, the CDR3 reads TGCAGTGCTAGGCTCCCGGGCTCAGACGAGCAGTACTTC. The V and J genes are TRBV20-1 and TRBJ2-7; D remains unclear. Germline CDR1 is DFQATT and CDR2 is SNEGSKA (reference sequence). The CDR3 runs 13 residues. The V and J ends lost 3 bases and 5 bases respectively, with 14 bases between them.

A few counts support this clonotype. Sequence at one end of the junction differs from germline and may be a read error. V and J are TRBV5-1 and TRBJ2-2; possible D gene TRBD1, 6 bases. CDR1 SGHRS and CDR2 YFSETQ come from the germline V gene. This CDR3 spans 14 amino acids. CDR3 sequence (DNA): TGCACCAGCAGCAATGGACAGATAACCGGGGAGCTGTTTTTT. It encodes CTSSNGQITGELFF.

This clonotype was picked up a small number of times. A junction boundary mismatches the germline segment, possibly from a read error. The chain carries TRBV15 and TRBJ2-7; maybe TRBD1 (6 bases). The length of the CDR3 is 16 residues. In germline, CDR1 is LNHNV, CDR2 YYDKDF (reference sequence). The CDR3 reads CATSRDADRLAYEQYF. Written as DNA, the CDR3 is TGTGCCACTAGCAGAGATGCCGACAGGCTGGCCTACGAGCAGTACTTC.

This clonotype was observed at least ten times. The chain carries TRBV5-6 and TRBJ1-4; 9 bases map to TRBD1. The CDR3 consists of 15 residues. Trimming at V came to 2 bases and at J to 8 bases, leaving 7 bases not matched to a gene. Germline loops: CDR1 SGHDT, CDR2 YYEEEE. The CDR3 coding sequence is TGTGCCAGCAGCTTAACAGGGGGCCGAGGAGAAAAACTGTTTTTT. It translates to CASSLTGGRGEKLFF.

This clonotype was seen a handful of times. The rearrangement links TRBV7-9 to TRBJ1-4, with D hard to call. The V end lost 4 bases, the J end lost 5 bases, and 14 bases lay between the germline ends. CDR3 length: 15 residues. Germline CDR1 is SEHNR and CDR2 is FQNEAQ (reference sequence). The CDR3 coding sequence is TGTGCCAGCAGCTCAGGAGGGCCCCGGAATGAAAAACTGTTTTTT. The encoded protein is CASSSGGPRNEKLFF.

V and J are TRBV4-3 and TRBJ2-2; D gene unclear. Trimming took 1 base from V and 4 from J, leaving 7 bases between them. The CDR3 totals 14 residues. Germline lookup yields CDR1 LGHNA and CDR2 YSLEER. The CDR3 here is CASSQGYTTGELFF. CDR3 in DNA: TGCGCCAGCAGCCAAGGTTATACCACCGGGGAGCTGTTTTTT.

The chain links TRBV12-3 or TRBV12-4 to TRBJ2-5; 8 bases agree with TRBD2. The J call could be wrong; TRBJ2-7 is a better fit for the DNA end. The CDR3 contains 15 residues. The CDR3 DNA is TGTGCCAGCAGTTCCACCTTTACGGGAGGGGACGAGCAGTACTTC. The encoded protein is CASSSTFTGGDEQYF.

This chain links TRBV27 with TRBJ2-7, with D perhaps TRBD1 (5 bases). There are 13 residues in the CDR3. In germline, CDR1 is MNHEY, CDR2 SMNVEV (reference sequence). Between the trimmed V and J ends, which lost 6 bases and 6 bases, there was a span of 15 bases. DNA for the CDR3: TGTGCCAGCAGGTTAGCAGGGAAATCCGAGCAGTACTTC. This translates into CASRLAGKSEQYF.

The table lists this clonotype with a few counts. The chain combines TRBV5-1 with TRBJ2-5; 8 bases line up with TRBD2. The J call may not be correct, given that the DNA end is closer to TRBJ2-1. Germline CDR1 and CDR2: SGHRS and YFSETQ. The CDR3 spans 15 residues. CDR3 bases: TGCGCCAGCAGCTTCGGGGGGGGAAATTACAATGAGCAGTTCTTC. Its translation: CASSFGGGNYNEQFF.

V is TRBV10-3 and J is TRBJ1-6, with 8 bases identical to TRBD1. V lost 6 bases and J lost 9; bases outside the gene matches: 7. Germline V gives CDR1 ENHRY, CDR2 SYGVKD. This CDR3 has 14 amino acids. The CDR3 sequence: CAISPGQGGSPLHF. The CDR3 coding sequence is TGTGCCATCAGCCCTGGACAGGGTGGTTCACCCCTCCACTTT.

The chain uses TRBV4-2 and TRBJ1-5, with 7 nucleotides matching TRBD1. The V segment lost 3 bases and the J segment 4 bases; nucleotides outside the gene matches: 6. The CDR3 is 15 residues long. Per germline, CDR1 LGHNA and CDR2 YNFKEQ. The CDR3 region is CASSQDGQVNQPQHF. CDR3 in DNA: TGTGCCAGCAGCCAGGACGGACAGGTTAATCAGCCCCAGCATTTT.

The genes are TRBV20-1 and TRBJ1-2; a possible D gene is TRBD1 (5 bases). The CDR3 has 13 amino acids. From germline, CDR1 is DFQATT and CDR2 SNEGSKA (reference sequence). Between the trimmed V and J ends, which lost 1 base and 8 bases, there was a span of 14 bases. DNA for the CDR3: TGCAGTGCTAGAGCCCGGGACGGGGTGGGCTACACCTTC. This encodes CSARARDGVGYTF.

For the CDR3, the DNA is TGTGCCAGCTTGGCGGCCTATGGCTACACCTTC. Translated, it gives CASLAAYGYTF. The chain carries TRBV7-9 and TRBJ1-2, with D hard to call. Trimming removed 8 bases from V and 4 bases from J, with 8 bases in between. This CDR3 spans 11 amino acids. CDR1 is SEHNR, CDR2 FQNEAQ, per germline (reference sequence).

J is TRBJ2-7 and V is TRBV12-3 or TRBV12-4; 9 positions match TRBD1. With V trimmed by 5 bases and J by 4 bases, 9 bases remained unmatched. The CDR3 has 15 amino acids. This CDR3 is CASSPRTTGGYEQYF. The CDR3 DNA is TGTGCCAGCAGTCCCAGGACGACAGGGGGATACGAGCAGTACTTC.

The chain joins TRBV11-3 to TRBJ2-2; D gene ambiguous. The CDR3 consists of 12 residues. The germline V gene has CDR1 SGHNT and CDR2 YENEEA. Deletions cut 8 bases from V and 6 bases from J, with 10 bases between. The DNA of the CDR3 is TGTGCCAGCCTCTCTAGGTCCGGGGAGCTGTTTTTT. It codes for CASLSRSGELFF.

This clonotype was detected a few times. The chain uses TRBV20-1 and TRBJ2-1; the match to TRBD1 covers 8 bases. V lost 3 bases, J lost 6 bases, and 4 bases stayed unmatched. The CDR3 extends over 13 amino acids. Germline V gives CDR1 DFQATT, CDR2 SNEGSKA (reference sequence). The CDR3 DNA is TGCAGTGCTAGGACAGGGGCGCTCAATGAGCAGTTCTTC. The encoded protein is CSARTGALNEQFF.

This clonotype occurred a few times. This chain connects TRBV20-1 to TRBJ2-7; D is perhaps TRBD1 or TRBD2 (5 bases each). V lost 5 bases, J lost 7 bases, and 18 bases lay in between. Germline assignment: CDR1 DFQATT and CDR2 SNEGSKA (reference sequence). The CDR3 is 13 residues long. The CDR3 reads CSARVRGSGEQYF. CDR3 nucleotides: TGCAGTGCTCGGGTGAGGGGTTCAGGGGAGCAGTACTTC.

This clonotype was observed at least ten times. The V and J genes are TRBV7-2 and TRBJ2-2; D is undetermined. Germline V lookup: CDR1 SGHTA, CDR2 FQGNSA. This CDR3 has 14 residues. Trimming shortened V by 9 bases and J by 0 bases, and 11 bases separated the two germline ends. The CDR3 reads CASRGRTNTGELFF. The CDR3 region has the DNA TGTGCCAGTCGCGGTCGGACGAACACCGGGGAGCTGTTTTTT.

This clonotype was observed a few times. The CDR3 protein is CSASKGTGYTETQYF. CDR3 in DNA: TGCAGTGCTAGCAAAGGGACAGGGTATACGGAGACCCAGTACTTC. The chain links TRBV20-1 to TRBJ2-1; 9 bases align to TRBD1. The J call is uncertain, as TRBJ2-5 better fits the DNA end. This CDR3 spans 15 amino acids. From germline, CDR1 is DFQATT and CDR2 SNEGSKA (reference sequence).